This T cell receptor beta chain originates from a study of shared clonotypes between healthy human individuals. Findings of the study overall: Only a few donors were included, so the genetic and exposure-history diversity represented was limited. Donor clonotype sharing was expected to depend on sequencing depth.

Each of the donors was a healthy adult who was HIV-negative and had not had a recent acute infection or vaccination. Replicate PCRs run on unsorted PBMC used around 330 ng DNA, which was approximately 29,000 T cell genomes. Repertoires were generated with immunoSEQ multiplex PCR, while TCRdb's copy carries only in-frame clones and drops some. The profile covers roughly 500,000 clones, with 70% to 80% appearing a single time and around 13% taken by the ten largest. Points on this clone: Its antigen is still unknown.

V dropped 4 bases and J dropped 2 bases, with 12 bases sitting between them. CDR1 is SQVTM and CDR2 is ANQGSEA in the germline V gene. The CDR3 covers 13 residues. V gene TRBV29-1 combines with J gene TRBJ2-7, with TRBD2 as a possible D gene (6 bases). Specimen: PBMCs. This clonotype was obtained from a woman aged 40-49 years in good health. Some clones in this sample may be carry-over from other donors' samples. CDR3 in amino acids: CSVARDSTYEQYF. DNA of the CDR3: TGCAGCGTTGCCCGGGACTCGACCTACGAGCAGTACTTC.